The 20 T cell receptor beta chains reported below all come from one sample, sequenced in a study of T-cell memory formation after mild COVID-19. From the 5' RACE reads, TCRdb called clonotypes with MiXCR, one entry per CDR3 protein. Here the sample spans roughly 450,000 distinct CDR3 sequences, 18% being singletons. Sequenced: PBMCs or a T cell subset sorted from them (not recorded which). Every receptor here comes from an adult woman who had mild COVID-19 (a few samples of this study predate the infection). Cell type and time point are not known.

The chain recombines TRBV27 with TRBJ2-1; D gene ambiguous. V was cut by 6 bases and J by 7 bases, with 19 bases left in between. Germline CDR1 reads MNHEY; CDR2 reads SMNVEV (reference sequence). The CDR3 consists of 15 residues. CDR3 loop: CASRDDLTGRNEQFF. The CDR3 DNA sequence: TGTGCCAGCAGGGATGATTTAACGGGTCGGAATGAGCAGTTCTTC.

The V gene is TRBV29-1, the J gene TRBJ2-2; unclear D gene. CDR1 and CDR2 from the germline V gene are SQVTM and ANQGSEA. The V and J ends lost 8 bases and 1 base respectively, with 14 bases between them. The CDR3 is 14 residues long. The CDR3 sequence is CSTALSLNTGELFF. In DNA, the CDR3 is TGCAGCACCGCTCTATCTCTGAACACCGGGGAGCTGTTTTTT.

The chain links TRBV6-4 to TRBJ2-3, with D unresolved. V was trimmed by 3 bases and J by 1 base, leaving 11 bases between them. In germline, CDR1 is MRHNA, CDR2 SNTAGT. The CDR3 contains 15 residues. The CDR3 is CASSEEDSGTDTQYF. The CDR3 coding sequence is TGTGCCAGCAGTGAAGAGGATTCCGGCACAGATACGCAGTATTTT.

The J gene is TRBJ2-6, the V gene TRBV29-1, with 7 nucleotides matching TRBD1. The CDR3 has 14 residues. Germline CDR1 SQVTM, CDR2 ANQGSEA. The ends lost 5 bases at V and 0 bases at J; junction bases unmatched: 1. CDR3 region: CSVRQGSGANVLTF. CDR3 DNA sequence: TGCAGCGTTAGACAGGGCTCTGGGGCCAACGTCCTGACTTTC.

In its sample, this clonotype was seen a few times. The chain employs TRBV6-5 and TRBJ2-6, with D perhaps TRBD1 (5 bases). The CDR3 loop spans 15 amino acids. Germline CDR1 is MNHEY and CDR2 is SVGAGI. V dropped 6 bases and J dropped 0 bases, with 9 bases sitting between them. The DNA of the CDR3 is TGTGCCAGCAGCAGGGCCCGCTCTGGGGCCAACGTCCTGACTTTC. Translating it yields CASSRARSGANVLTF.

The chain has TRBV20-1 and TRBJ1-5, with 10 bases aligning to TRBD1. The CDR3 consists of 16 residues. Germline CDR1 is DFQATT and CDR2 is SNEGSKA (reference sequence). With 5 bases clipped from V and 0 bases from J, the junction kept 7 bases outside the gene matches. The chain's CDR3 is CSAEGQGYYSNQPQHF. CDR3 DNA: TGCAGTGCTGAGGGACAGGGGTACTATAGCAATCAGCCCCAGCATTTT.

The chain combines TRBV4-1 with TRBJ1-4, with a tentative D call TRBD1 (6 bases). CDR3 size: 16 residues. V was pared by 3 bases and J by 4 bases, with 15 bases between. Germline V gene data show CDR1 as MGHRA and CDR2 as YSYEKL. The CDR3 here is CASSQAQGINNEKLFF. The DNA for the CDR3 is TGCGCCAGCAGCCAGGCTCAGGGGATCAATAATGAAAAACTGTTTTTT.

The chain recombines TRBV20-1 with TRBJ1-1; D remains unclear. Trimming removed 0 bases at V and 4 bases at J, with 12 bases between. Germline V gene lookup returns CDR1 DFQATT and CDR2 SNEGSKA (reference sequence). This CDR3 contains 14 residues. The CDR3 region is CSARDRGSFTEAFF. DNA of the CDR3: TGCAGTGCTAGAGATCGTGGATCGTTCACTGAAGCTTTCTTT.

The chain has TRBV24-1 and TRBJ2-2, with 8 bases matching TRBD1. Per germline, CDR1 KGHDR and CDR2 SFDVKD. V was clipped by 3 bases and J by 0 bases; unmatched bases: 5. This CDR3 region has 17 residues. The CDR3 DNA follows: TGTGCCACCAGTGATATAGACAGGGGCGCGAACACCGGGGAGCTGTTTTTT. It yields the protein CATSDIDRGANTGELFF.

The V call is TRBV9, the J call TRBJ2-7; possible D gene TRBD1, 6 bases. Germline values: CDR1 SGDLS, CDR2 YYNGEE. Trimming stripped 2 bases from V and 4 bases from J, with 16 bases between. The CDR3 extends over 15 amino acids. The DNA of the CDR3 is TGTGCCAGCAGCGTGTCCTGGGACAAACCATACGAGCAGTACTTC. Translating it yields CASSVSWDKPYEQYF.

This clonotype was detected only a few times. The V and J genes are TRBV7-2 and TRBJ2-4; 7 bases map to TRBD2. The CDR3 has 14 amino acids. V lost 4 bases and J lost 7; bases outside the gene matches: 7. Germline-derived CDR1 and CDR2 are SGHTA and FQGNSA. CDR3 protein: CASSSQVGGNIQYF. CDR3 DNA: TGTGCCAGCAGCTCCCAGGTGGGAGGGAACATTCAGTACTTC.

The chain combines TRBV7-2 with TRBJ1-3; TRBD1 might be the D (5 bases). CDR3 length equals 15 residues. Trimming removed 3 bases at V and 0 bases at J, with 9 bases between. Germline-derived CDR1 and CDR2 are SGHTA and FQGNSA. This chain's CDR3 is CASSFPTDSGNTIYF. In DNA, the CDR3 is TGTGCCAGCAGCTTCCCGACAGACTCTGGAAACACCATATATTTT.

This clonotype was detected many times. This rearrangement joins TRBV3-1 to TRBJ1-2, with D possibly being TRBD1 (5 bases). Germline CDR1 is LGHDT and CDR2 is YNNKEL (reference sequence). With 4 bases removed from V and 6 bases from J, the gap between germline ends came to 24 bases. CDR3 length equals 17 residues. CDR3 sequence (DNA): TGTGCCAGCAGCCTAGGGGATTCCGGAATATTGTACCATGGCTACACCTTC. This sequence encodes CASSLGDSGILYHGYTF. The whole variable domain, filled in from reference TRBV3-1 and TRBJ1-2, reads DTAVSQTPKYLVTQMGNDKSIKCEQNLGHDTMYWYKQDSKKFLKIMFSYNNKELIINETVPNRFSPKSPDKAHLNLHINSLELGDSAVYFCASSLGDSGILYHGYTFGSGTRLTVV.

In its sample, this clonotype was seen a few times. This chain links TRBV7-6 with TRBJ2-3, with 10 bases matching TRBD2. The CDR3 consists of 15 residues. The ends lost 5 bases at V and 2 bases at J; junction bases unmatched: 4. Germline V gene lookup returns CDR1 SGHVS and CDR2 FNYEAQ. The CDR3 nucleotides are TGTGCCAGCAGCCAGCGGGGGGGAACCACAGATACGCAGTATTTT. It codes for CASSQRGGTTDTQYF. Complete variable domain (other parts from reference TRBV7-6 and TRBJ2-3): GAGVSQSPRYKVTKRGQDVALRCDPISGHVSLYWYRQALGQGPEFLTYFNYEAQQDKSGLPNDRFSAERPEGSISTLTIQRTEQRDSAMYRCASSQRGGTTDTQYFGPGTRLTVL.

The chain recombines TRBV7-9 with TRBJ1-4, with D hard to call. This CDR3 comprises 15 residues. The V gene's germline CDR1 is SEHNR and CDR2 FQNEAQ (reference sequence). V lost 6 bases and J 8 bases, leaving 19 bases between the germline ends. CDR3 DNA: TGTGCCAGCAGTCGCACGGACCCCGGAGTAGAAAAACTGTTTTTT. Translated: CASSRTDPGVEKLFF.

This clonotype was counted a few times. The chain employs TRBV3-1 and TRBJ1-2; the match to TRBD1 covers 7 bases. Germline trimming cut 4 bases from V and 8 bases from J; bases unmatched to any gene: 16. The germline CDR1 and CDR2 sequences are LGHDT and YNNKEL (reference sequence). The CDR3 sequence is 16 residues long. The CDR3 is CASSPGQARGLCGYTF. The CDR3 DNA follows: TGTGCCAGCAGCCCCGGACAGGCGAGGGGCCTATGCGGCTACACCTTC.

In this sample, this clonotype turned up a few times. The chain is built from TRBV5-1 and TRBJ1-2; D unresolved. The CDR3 has 15 residues. V lost 0 bases to trimming and J lost 5 bases, with 14 bases between them. Per germline, CDR1 SGHRS and CDR2 YFSETQ. In DNA form, the CDR3 reads TGCGCCAGCAGCTTGGCCGGAGGCTCGGGGTATGGCTACACCTTC. Translated, it gives CASSLAGGSGYGYTF. The entire variable domain, with the rest obtained from reference TRBV5-1 and TRBJ1-2, is as follows: KAGVTQTPRYLIKTRGQQVTLSCSPISGHRSVSWYQQTPGQGLQFLFEYFSETQRNKGNFPGRFSGRQFSNSRSEMNVSTLELGDSALYLCASSLAGGSGYGYTFGSGTRLTVV.

Only a few counts were recorded for this clonotype. The rearrangement links TRBV12-3 or TRBV12-4 to TRBJ2-5, with D perhaps matching TRBD1 or TRBD2 (5 bases each). The CDR3 runs to 13 residues. V dropped 2 bases and J dropped 5 bases, with 9 bases sitting between them. In DNA, the CDR3 is TGTGCCAGCAGTTTATTCGGGGCGGAGACCCAGTACTTC. This gives the protein CASSLFGAETQYF.

The J gene is TRBJ2-3, the V gene TRBV7-9; 8 positions agree with TRBD1. Trimming removed 6 bases from V and 6 bases from J; junction bases left unmatched: 8. The CDR3 runs 14 residues. Germline CDR1 and CDR2: SEHNR and FQNEAQ (reference sequence). CDR3 protein: CASSSIQGADTQYF. The CDR3 DNA is TGTGCCAGCAGTTCTATCCAGGGGGCGGATACGCAGTATTTT.

This clonotype was observed many times. The rearrangement uses TRBV7-2 and TRBJ2-5; either TRBD1 or TRBD2 may supply D (6 bases each). With 5 bases removed from V and 2 bases from J, the gap between germline ends came to 15 bases. Germline V gene sequence: CDR1 SGHTA, CDR2 FQGNSA. The CDR3 loop spans 15 amino acids. CDR3 sequence: CASSPRRGLQETQYF. Written as DNA, the CDR3 is TGTGCCAGCAGCCCCCGGAGGGGGTTACAAGAGACCCAGTACTTC.